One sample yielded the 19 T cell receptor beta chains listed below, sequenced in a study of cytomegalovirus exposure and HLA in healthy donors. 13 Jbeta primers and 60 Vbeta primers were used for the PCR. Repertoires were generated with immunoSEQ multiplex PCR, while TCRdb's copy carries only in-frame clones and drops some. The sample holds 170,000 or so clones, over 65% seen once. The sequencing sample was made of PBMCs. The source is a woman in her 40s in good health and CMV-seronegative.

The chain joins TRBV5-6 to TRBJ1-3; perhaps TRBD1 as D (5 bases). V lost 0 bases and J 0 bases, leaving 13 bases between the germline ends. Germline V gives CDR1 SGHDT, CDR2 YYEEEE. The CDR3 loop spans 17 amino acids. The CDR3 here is CASSLVWGSDSGNTIYF. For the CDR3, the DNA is TGTGCCAGCAGCTTGGTTTGGGGCTCGGACTCTGGAAACACCATATATTTT.

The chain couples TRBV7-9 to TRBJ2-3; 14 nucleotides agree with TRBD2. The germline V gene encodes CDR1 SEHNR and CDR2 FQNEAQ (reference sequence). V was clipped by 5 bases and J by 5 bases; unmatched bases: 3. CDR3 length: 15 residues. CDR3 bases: TGTGCCAGCAGCGGCGGGACTAGCGGGGGAGATACGCAGTATTTT. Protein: CASSGGTSGGDTQYF.

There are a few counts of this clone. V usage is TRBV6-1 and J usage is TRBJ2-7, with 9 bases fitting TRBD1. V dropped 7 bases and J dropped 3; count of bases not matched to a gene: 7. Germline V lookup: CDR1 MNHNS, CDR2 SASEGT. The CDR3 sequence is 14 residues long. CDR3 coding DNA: TGTGCCAGCATCGGGACAGGGAGGAACTACGAGCAGTACTTC. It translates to CASIGTGRNYEQYF.

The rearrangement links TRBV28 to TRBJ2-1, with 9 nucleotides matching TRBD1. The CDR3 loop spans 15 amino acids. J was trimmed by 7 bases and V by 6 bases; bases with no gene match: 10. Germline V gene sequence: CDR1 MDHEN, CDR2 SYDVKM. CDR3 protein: CASSEPGTGRNEQFF. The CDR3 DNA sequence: TGTGCCAGCAGCGAGCCCGGGACAGGGAGGAATGAGCAGTTCTTC. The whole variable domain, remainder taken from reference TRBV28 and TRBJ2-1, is DVKVTQSSRYLVKRTGEKVFLECVQDMDHENMFWYRQDPGLGLRLIYFSYDVKMKEKGDIPEGYSVSREKKERFSLILESASTNQTSMYLCASSEPGTGRNEQFFGPGTRLTVL.

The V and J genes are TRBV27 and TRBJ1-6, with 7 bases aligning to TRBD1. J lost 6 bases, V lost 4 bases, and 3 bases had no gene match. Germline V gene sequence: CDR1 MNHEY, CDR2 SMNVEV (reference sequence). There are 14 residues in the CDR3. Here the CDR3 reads CASSSTGFNSPLHF. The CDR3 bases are TGTGCCAGCAGTTCGACAGGGTTTAATTCACCCCTCCACTTT.

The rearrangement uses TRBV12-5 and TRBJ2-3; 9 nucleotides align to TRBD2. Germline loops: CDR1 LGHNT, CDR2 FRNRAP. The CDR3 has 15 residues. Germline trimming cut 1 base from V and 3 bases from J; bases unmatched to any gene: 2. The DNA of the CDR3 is TGTGCTAGTGGTTTGGGGAGCGGGGGGACAGATACGCAGTATTTT. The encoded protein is CASGLGSGGTDTQYF.

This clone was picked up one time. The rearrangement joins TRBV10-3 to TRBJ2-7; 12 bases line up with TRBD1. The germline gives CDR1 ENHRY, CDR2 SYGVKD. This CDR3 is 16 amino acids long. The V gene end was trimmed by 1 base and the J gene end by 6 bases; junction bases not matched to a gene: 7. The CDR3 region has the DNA TGTGCCATCAGTGAGTTGGGACAGGGGGCGATAATCGAGCAGTACTTC. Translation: CAISELGQGAIIEQYF.

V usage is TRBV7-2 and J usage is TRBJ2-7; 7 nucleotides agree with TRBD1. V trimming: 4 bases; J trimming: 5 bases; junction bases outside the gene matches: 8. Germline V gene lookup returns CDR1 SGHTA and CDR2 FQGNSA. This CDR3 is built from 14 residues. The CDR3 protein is CASSSMTGWDEQYF. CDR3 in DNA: TGTGCCAGCAGCTCCATGACAGGGTGGGACGAGCAGTACTTC.

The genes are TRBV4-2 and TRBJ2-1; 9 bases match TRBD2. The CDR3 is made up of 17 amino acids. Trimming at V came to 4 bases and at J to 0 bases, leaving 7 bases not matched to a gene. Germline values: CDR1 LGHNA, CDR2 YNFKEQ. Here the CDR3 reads CASSLAGGGSSYNEQFF. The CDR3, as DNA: TGTGCCAGCAGCCTGGCGGGGGGGGGAAGCTCCTACAATGAGCAGTTCTTC.

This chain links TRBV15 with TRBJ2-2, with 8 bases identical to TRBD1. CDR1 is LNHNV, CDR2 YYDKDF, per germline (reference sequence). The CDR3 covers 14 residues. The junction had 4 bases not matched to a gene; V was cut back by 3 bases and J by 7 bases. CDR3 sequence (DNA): TGTGCCACCAGCAGCCGGACAGGGATCGGGGAGCTGTTTTTT. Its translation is CATSSRTGIGELFF.

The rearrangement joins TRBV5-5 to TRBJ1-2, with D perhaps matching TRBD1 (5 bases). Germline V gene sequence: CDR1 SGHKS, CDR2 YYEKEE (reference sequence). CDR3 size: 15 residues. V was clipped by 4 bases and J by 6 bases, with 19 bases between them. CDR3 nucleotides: TGTGCCAGCAGCGTTTCAGGTTGGGGGGAAGATGGCTACACCTTC. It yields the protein CASSVSGWGEDGYTF.

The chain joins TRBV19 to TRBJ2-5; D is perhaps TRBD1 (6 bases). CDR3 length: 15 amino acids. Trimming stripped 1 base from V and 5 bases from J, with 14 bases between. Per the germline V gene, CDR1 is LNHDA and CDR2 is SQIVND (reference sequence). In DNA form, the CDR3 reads TGTGCCAGTAGTATAGGTCCAGGGGCGTCGGAGACCCAGTACTTC. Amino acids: CASSIGPGASETQYF.

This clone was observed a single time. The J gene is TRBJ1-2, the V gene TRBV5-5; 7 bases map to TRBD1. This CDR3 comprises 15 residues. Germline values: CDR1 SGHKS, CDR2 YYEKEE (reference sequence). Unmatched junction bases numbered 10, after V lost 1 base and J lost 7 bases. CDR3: CASSLRVVDRAGYTF. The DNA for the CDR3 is TGTGCCAGCAGCTTGCGGGTAGTCGACAGGGCTGGCTACACCTTC.

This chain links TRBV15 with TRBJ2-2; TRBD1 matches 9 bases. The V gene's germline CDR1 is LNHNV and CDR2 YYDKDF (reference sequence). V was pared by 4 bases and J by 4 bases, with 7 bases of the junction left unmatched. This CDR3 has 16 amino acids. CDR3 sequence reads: CATSNVTGGTTGELFF. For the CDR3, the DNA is TGTGCCACCAGCAATGTTACAGGGGGCACCACCGGGGAGCTGTTTTTT.

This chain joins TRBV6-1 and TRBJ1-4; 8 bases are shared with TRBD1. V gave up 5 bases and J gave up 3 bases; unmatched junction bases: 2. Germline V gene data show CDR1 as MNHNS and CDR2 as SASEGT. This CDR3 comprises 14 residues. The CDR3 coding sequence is TGTGCCAGCAGTTCAGGGGGCTCTAATGAAAAACTGTTTTTT. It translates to CASSSGGSNEKLFF.

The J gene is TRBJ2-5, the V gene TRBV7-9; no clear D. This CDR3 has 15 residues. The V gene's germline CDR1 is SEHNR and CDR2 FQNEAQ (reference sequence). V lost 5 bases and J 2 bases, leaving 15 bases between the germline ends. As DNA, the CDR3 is TGTGCCAGCAGCCCCGTCGTTTCCGTACAAGAGACCCAGTACTTC. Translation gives CASSPVVSVQETQYF.

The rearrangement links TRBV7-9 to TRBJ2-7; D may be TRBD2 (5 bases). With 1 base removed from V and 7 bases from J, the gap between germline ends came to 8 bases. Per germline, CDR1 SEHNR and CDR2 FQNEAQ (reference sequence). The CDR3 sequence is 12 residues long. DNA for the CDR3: TGTGCCAGCAGCTTAGGAGGCGGGGAGCAGTACTTC. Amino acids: CASSLGGGEQYF. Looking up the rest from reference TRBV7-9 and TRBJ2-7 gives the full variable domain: DTGVSQNPRHKITKRGQNVTFRCDPISEHNRLYWYRQTLGQGPEFLTYFQNEAQLEKSRLLSDRFSAERPKGSFSTLEIQRTEQGDSAMYLCASSLGGGEQYFGPGTRLTVT.

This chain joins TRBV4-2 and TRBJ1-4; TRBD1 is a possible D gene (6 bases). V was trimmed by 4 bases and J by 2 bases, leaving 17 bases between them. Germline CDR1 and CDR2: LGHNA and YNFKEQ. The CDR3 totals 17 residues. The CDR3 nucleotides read TGTGCCAGCAGCCTCCTCGCGAGCAGGGGCACTAATGAAAAACTGTTTTTT. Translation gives CASSLLASRGTNEKLFF.

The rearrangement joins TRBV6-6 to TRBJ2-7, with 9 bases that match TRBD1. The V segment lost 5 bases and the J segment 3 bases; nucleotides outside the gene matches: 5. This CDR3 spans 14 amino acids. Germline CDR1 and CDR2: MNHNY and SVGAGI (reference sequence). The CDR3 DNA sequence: TGTGCCAGCAGTCGGGGACAGGGTATCTACGAGCAGTACTTC. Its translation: CASSRGQGIYEQYF.